What follows are 10 T cell receptor beta chains derived from one specimen sequenced in a study of shared clonotypes between healthy human individuals. Some clones are missing from TCRdb's copy, which holds only in-frame ones; the method was immunoSEQ multiplex PCR. Here the sample spans 1 million to 1.2 million clones, approximately 80% being singletons. The source material was memory CD4+ T cells from PBMCs. The subset denotes: CD45RA-negative fraction. All receptors derive from a man aged 18 to 35 in good health. Some clones in this sample may be carry-over from other donors' samples.

The V gene is TRBV5-1, the J gene TRBJ2-5; 10 nucleotides match TRBD2. V gave up 0 bases and J gave up 3 bases; unmatched junction bases: 8. The CDR3 has 17 residues. Germline V gives CDR1 SGHRS, CDR2 YFSETQ. CDR3 in amino acids: CASSLALASGSEETQYF. The CDR3, as DNA: TGCGCCAGCAGCTTGGCCCTCGCTAGCGGGAGCGAAGAGACCCAGTACTTC.

This clone has more than one count but fewer than ten. The chain couples TRBV7-9 to TRBJ1-2, with a possible D match to TRBD1 (6 bases). V shed 4 bases and J shed 7 bases, with 19 bases lying between them. This CDR3 has 15 residues. Germline CDR1 is SEHNR and CDR2 is FQNEAQ (reference sequence). The CDR3 DNA reads as TGTGCCAGCAGCTCGCAGGCGGGGGGCAGTGGTGGCTACACCTTC. Amino acids: CASSSQAGGSGGYTF.

Worth noting for this clone: Other DNA sequences of this sample code for an identical CDR3. V is TRBV5-1 and J is TRBJ2-5; the match to TRBD1 covers 11 bases. The CDR3 covers 14 residues. J gave up 5 bases and V 2 bases, and 2 bases lay outside the gene matches. The germline CDR1 and CDR2 sequences are SGHRS and YFSETQ. CDR3 DNA sequence: TGCGCCAGCAGCTTAGGGACAGGGGGTGAGACCCAGTACTTC. Protein: CASSLGTGGETQYF.

The gene calls are TRBV7-8 and TRBJ2-7; D is possibly TRBD1 or TRBD2 (5 bases each). This CDR3 has 13 amino acids. V dropped 3 bases and J dropped 3 bases, with 9 bases sitting between them. CDR1 is SGHVS and CDR2 is FQNEAQ in the germline V gene. The CDR3 DNA follows: TGTGCCAGCAGCTTTGGGGGTAACTACGAGCAGTACTTC. Translated, it gives CASSFGGNYEQYF.

On this clone itself: A far larger clone is one base from this, pointing to a likely read error. Other DNA sequences in the same sample also yield this CDR3. The rearrangement uses TRBV5-4 and TRBJ1-2, with TRBD1 matching 7 bases. The V segment lost 0 bases and the J segment 4 bases; nucleotides outside the gene matches: 3. Germline values: CDR1 SGHNT, CDR2 YYREEE (reference sequence). CDR3 length: 14 residues. The CDR3: CASSLDRGIYGYTF. The CDR3, as DNA: TGTGCCAGCAGCTTGGACAGGGGTATCTATGGCTACACCTTC.

In this sample, this clone turned up a few times. V and J are TRBV2 and TRBJ2-2; 9 nucleotides align to TRBD2. The CDR3 length is 20 residues. Germline values: CDR1 SNHLY, CDR2 FYNNEI. V lost 7 bases to trimming and J lost 0 bases; unmatched junction nucleotides: 18. The CDR3 spells CASNKVWTSATPTNTGELFF. As DNA, the CDR3 is TGTGCCAGCAATAAAGTGTGGACTAGCGCCACCCCGACGAACACCGGGGAGCTGTTTTTT. The variable domain in full, with the rest retrieved from reference TRBV2 and TRBJ2-2, is EPEVTQTPSHQVTQMGQEVILRCVPISNHLYFYWYRQILGQKVEFLVSFYNNEISEKSEIFDDQFSVERPDGSNFTLKIRSTKLEDSAMYFCASNKVWTSATPTNTGELFFGEGSRLTVL.

The chain uses TRBV19 and TRBJ2-7; TRBD2 matches at 7 bases. With V trimmed by 2 bases and J by 4 bases, 14 bases remained unmatched. Looked up from germline, CDR1 is LNHDA and CDR2 is SQIVND (reference sequence). The CDR3 runs 17 residues. CDR3 loop: CASSIQAGRRGGYEQYF. CDR3 DNA sequence: TGTGCCAGTAGTATACAAGCGGGACGGAGGGGAGGGTACGAGCAGTACTTC.

Only one count was recorded for this clone. The V and J genes are TRBV5-4 and TRBJ1-1; D remains unclear. The germline V and J ends were trimmed by 0 bases and 5 bases, with 8 bases remaining between them. Germline V CDR1 and CDR2: SGHNT, YYREEE (reference sequence). This CDR3 comprises 13 residues. CDR3: CASSLEVATEAFF. The CDR3 region has the DNA TGTGCCAGCAGCTTGGAAGTTGCGACTGAAGCTTTCTTT. Combining the CDR3 with reference TRBV5-4 and TRBJ1-1 gives the whole variable domain ETGVTQSPTHLIKTRGQQVTLRCSSQSGHNTVSWYQQALGQGPQFIFQYYREEENGRGNFPPRFSGLQFPNYSSELNVNALELDDSALYLCASSLEVATEAFFGQGTRLTVV.

The chain couples TRBV18 to TRBJ2-5, with D possibly being TRBD1 (5 bases). This CDR3 is built from 15 residues. Trimming removed 1 base at V and 3 bases at J, with 12 bases between. CDR1 and CDR2 (germline): KGHSH, LQKENI. The CDR3 DNA reads as TGTGCCAGCTCACCACAGTGGCAGGGTGAAGAGACCCAGTACTTC. Its protein is CASSPQWQGEETQYF.

The rearrangement links TRBV29-1 to TRBJ1-2; D is perhaps TRBD1 (5 bases). CDR1 and CDR2 (germline): SQVTM, ANQGSEA. The CDR3 is 14 residues long. V was shortened by 2 bases and J by 6 bases, with 16 bases between the two germline ends. The CDR3 loop reads CSVEFIQEVDGYTF. CDR3 nucleotides: TGCAGCGTTGAATTTATACAGGAGGTCGATGGCTACACCTTC.